The 31 T cell receptor beta chains reported below all come from one sample, sequenced in a study of T-cell reconstitution after alpha-beta-depleted transplantation in children (TCRdb year 2016). The protocol used for the library was PCR. TCRdb shows the sequencer as Illumina HiSeq 2500. TCR libraries were prepared with molecular barcoding, using unique molecular identifiers to normalize TCRbeta repertoire quantification. Clones were called with MiXCR by TCRdb after fastp trimmed the public reads at Q25, and only in-frame beta chains were retained. Duplicate CDR3 protein sequences are folded into a single record with the most common DNA and genes. The sample profile shows hundreds of thousands of distinct CDR3 sequences; approximately 15% of them were found once. The ten largest account for over 0.95% of the sample. This specimen was PBMCs from the stem cell graft donor, taken from the stem cell graft. The receptors stem from a human donor who donated a stem cell graft to a child with acute myeloid leukemia.

The chain links TRBV7-9 to TRBJ2-1, with D tentatively TRBD1 or TRBD2 (5 bases each). The CDR3 contains 16 residues. The germline gives CDR1 SEHNR, CDR2 FQNEAQ (reference sequence). The V end was cut by 5 bases, the J end by 0 bases, with 14 bases between. CDR3 protein: CASSPLGGPSYNEQFF. As DNA, the CDR3 is TGTGCCAGCAGCCCCCTTGGGGGTCCCTCCTACAATGAGCAGTTCTTC. Variable domain in full (rest from reference TRBV7-9 and TRBJ2-1): DTGVSQNPRHKITKRGQNVTFRCDPISEHNRLYWYRQTLGQGPEFLTYFQNEAQLEKSRLLSDRFSAERPKGSFSTLEIQRTEQGDSAMYLCASSPLGGPSYNEQFFGPGTRLTVL.

V is TRBV11-2 and J is TRBJ1-6, with 10 bases identical to TRBD1. Germline V gene data show CDR1 as SGHAT and CDR2 as FQNNGV. Germline trimming cut 3 bases from V and 2 bases from J; bases unmatched to any gene: 1. This CDR3 is 16 amino acids long. The CDR3, as DNA: TGTGCCAGCAGCTTGGGACAGGGGACCTATAATTCACCCCTCCACTTT. It yields the protein CASSLGQGTYNSPLHF.

V is TRBV24-1 and J is TRBJ2-1; TRBD2 agrees at 10 bases. The germline V gene encodes CDR1 KGHDR and CDR2 SFDVKD. This CDR3 spans 16 amino acids. Unmatched junction bases numbered 10, after V lost 1 base and J lost 11 bases. CDR3 sequence: CATSDFPWTSGDKQFF. The CDR3 DNA reads as TGTGCCACCAGTGATTTCCCATGGACTAGCGGAGATAAGCAGTTCTTC.

The CDR3: CASSPPLGEYQETQYF. CDR3 in DNA: TGCGCCAGCAGCCCTCCATTAGGAGAGTACCAAGAGACCCAGTACTTC. The chain employs TRBV4-1 and TRBJ2-5, with no clear D. V lost 4 bases and J lost 0, with 15 bases in between. Germline lookup yields CDR1 MGHRA and CDR2 YSYEKL. The CDR3 runs to 16 residues.

The genes are TRBV20-1 and TRBJ2-2; D perhaps matches TRBD1 (6 bases). The CDR3 spans 14 residues. CDR1 DFQATT and CDR2 SNEGSKA come from the germline V gene (reference sequence). Deletions cut 0 bases from V and 5 bases from J, with 10 bases between. CDR3 sequence reads: CSARETGSTGELFF. The CDR3 nucleotides read TGCAGTGCTAGAGAAACAGGGTCGACCGGGGAGCTGTTTTTT.

The J gene is TRBJ2-5, the V gene TRBV5-1; D remains unclear. This CDR3 region has 11 residues. Germline V gene sequence: CDR1 SGHRS, CDR2 YFSETQ. V was shortened by 7 bases and J by 5 bases, with 9 bases between the two germline ends. This CDR3 reads CASEEGETQYF. Written as DNA, the CDR3 is TGCGCCAGCGAGGAAGGGGAGACCCAGTACTTC.

The chain is built from TRBV28 and TRBJ1-1, with TRBD1 as a possible D gene (5 bases). Deletions cut 6 bases from V and 0 bases from J, with 17 bases between. CDR1 is MDHEN and CDR2 is SYDVKM in the germline V gene. The CDR3 totals 16 residues. The CDR3 protein is CASSKGAWPMNTEAFF. The DNA of the CDR3 is TGTGCCAGCAGCAAAGGGGCATGGCCGATGAACACTGAAGCTTTCTTT.

This clonotype was recorded at least ten times. The chain links TRBV12-3 or TRBV12-4 to TRBJ2-6, with TRBD1 as a possible D gene (6 bases). The V gene lost 6 bases and the J gene lost 1 base, with 10 bases spanning the gap. The CDR3 loop spans 15 amino acids. CDR3 sequence reads: CASRATGSGANVLTF. The DNA for the CDR3 is TGTGCCAGCAGAGCTACAGGGTCTGGGGCCAACGTCCTGACTTTC.

This chain joins TRBV12-5 and TRBJ2-3; D is undetermined. Germline CDR1 reads LGHNT; CDR2 reads FRNRAP. There are 14 residues in the CDR3. Trimming removed 6 bases from V and 2 bases from J, with 12 bases in between. The CDR3 nucleotides read TGTGCTAGTGGACCCCTCCAGGACACAGATACGCAGTATTTT. Translation: CASGPLQDTDTQYF.

V gene TRBV7-9 combines with J gene TRBJ1-2, with a tentative D call TRBD1 (5 bases). CDR3 length: 15 residues. Germline V lookup: CDR1 SEHNR, CDR2 FQNEAQ (reference sequence). V was pared by 3 bases and J by 8 bases, with 19 bases between. The CDR3 DNA follows: TGTGCCAGCAGCTTTCAGGCCGTGGGCAAGGGGGGCTACACCTTC. Encoded protein: CASSFQAVGKGGYTF. The full variable domain, with the rest looked up from reference TRBV7-9 and TRBJ1-2, is DTGVSQNPRHKITKRGQNVTFRCDPISEHNRLYWYRQTLGQGPEFLTYFQNEAQLEKSRLLSDRFSAERPKGSFSTLEIQRTEQGDSAMYLCASSFQAVGKGGYTFGSGTRLTVV.

This clonotype was detected a few times. The genes are TRBV19 and TRBJ1-5, with 7 bases matching TRBD1. The CDR3 runs 15 residues. The trim removed 8 bases at V and 4 bases at J, leaving 11 bases unmatched. CDR1 LNHDA and CDR2 SQIVND come from the germline V gene (reference sequence). The CDR3 DNA is TGTGCCAGTCGTAAGCGACAGGGTGAGAATCAGCCCCAGCATTTT. Amino acids: CASRKRQGENQPQHF.

This clonotype appeared a few times. The chain combines TRBV20-1 with TRBJ2-1, with a possible D match to TRBD2 (5 bases). V lost 8 bases and J lost 9, with 8 bases in between. From germline, CDR1 is DFQATT and CDR2 SNEGSKA (reference sequence). The CDR3 runs 9 residues. The CDR3 DNA reads as TGCAGTCCGACTATTGAGCAGTTCTTC. Translated, it gives CSPTIEQFF.

This chain joins TRBV7-7 and TRBJ2-5; tentative D call: TRBD1 (6 bases). Trimming shortened V by 3 bases and J by 6 bases, and 8 bases separated the two germline ends. CDR1 SSHAT and CDR2 FNYEAQ come from the germline V gene (reference sequence). The CDR3 is made up of 12 amino acids. The CDR3 nucleotides are TGTGCCAGCAGCTTCCAGGGGAAGACCCAGTACTTC. It encodes CASSFQGKTQYF.

The chain couples TRBV5-1 to TRBJ2-7; 10 bases match TRBD2. The CDR3 length is 17 residues. Germline V CDR1 and CDR2: SGHRS, YFSETQ. V trimming: 0 bases; J trimming: 1 base; junction bases outside the gene matches: 7. In DNA form, the CDR3 reads TGCGCCAGCAGCTTGGGGACTAGCGGTCTTTCTTCCTACGAGCAGTACGTC. This gives the protein CASSLGTSGLSSYEQYV.

Details on this clonotype: A read error may be the cause here, since a much bigger clone is one base away. CDR3 sequence (DNA): TGTGCCAGCAGCTTAGGGGTCAGATCCTACGAGCAGTACTTC. Translated: CASSLGVRSYEQYF. V gene TRBV7-2 combines with J gene TRBJ2-7, with unresolved D. The length of the CDR3 is 14 residues. Trimming took 1 base from V and 1 from J, leaving 8 bases between them. The germline gives CDR1 SGHTA, CDR2 FQGNSA.

This clonotype was recorded many times. The rearrangement joins TRBV29-1 to TRBJ1-1, with no clear D. The V gene's germline CDR1 is SQVTM and CDR2 ANQGSEA. V was trimmed by 7 bases and J by 5 bases, leaving 11 bases between them. CDR3 length: 11 amino acids. The DNA of the CDR3 is TGCAGCGCCGGAAGTCCTACTGAAGCTTTCTTT. Protein product: CSAGSPTEAFF.

This clonotype was counted between two and nine times. The V call is TRBV27, the J call TRBJ2-1; D might be TRBD1 (6 bases). The germline V gene has CDR1 MNHEY and CDR2 SMNVEV (reference sequence). The V end was cut by 5 bases, the J end by 6 bases, with 11 bases between. The CDR3 runs 13 residues. The chain's CDR3 is CASSLRGRNEQFF. The CDR3 DNA sequence: TGTGCCAGCAGTCTCAGGGGTCGCAATGAGCAGTTCTTC.

This clonotype was found a few times. V is TRBV20-1 and J is TRBJ2-5; 8 bases are a match to TRBD1. Germline trimming cut 4 bases from V and 1 base from J; bases unmatched to any gene: 8. The CDR3 runs 15 residues. Germline V CDR1 and CDR2: DFQATT, SNEGSKA (reference sequence). CDR3 sequence: CSAIRTGYFQETQYF. The DNA for the CDR3 is TGCAGTGCTATTCGGACAGGGTATTTCCAAGAGACCCAGTACTTC.

The rearrangement uses TRBV7-9 and TRBJ2-5, with D possibly TRBD2 on 6 matching bases. Trimming cost V 2 bases and J 0 bases, with 10 bases left between them. There are 15 residues in the CDR3. Germline V gene sequence: CDR1 SEHNR, CDR2 FQNEAQ (reference sequence). The DNA of the CDR3 is TGTGCCAGCAGCTTAAATCGCGGGGACCAAGAGACCCAGTACTTC. It specifies CASSLNRGDQETQYF.

As concerns this clonotype: A read error is possible here, since a much larger clone lies one base away. J is TRBJ1-1 and V is TRBV10-3; D is uncertain. V shed 2 bases and J shed 11 bases, with 9 bases lying between them. The CDR3 has 11 residues. The germline V gene has CDR1 ENHRY and CDR2 SYGVKD. In DNA form, the CDR3 reads TGTGCCATCAGTGAGAGGAGGGAGGCTTTCTTT. Protein: CAISERREAFF.

As to this clonotype: A much larger clone is a single base away; this may be a read error. The chain combines TRBV10-3 with TRBJ2-7, with D hard to call. Germline V CDR1 and CDR2: ENHRY, SYGVKD. Deletions cut 3 bases from V and 5 bases from J, with 11 bases between. CDR3 length: 13 residues. CDR3 bases: TGTGCCATCAGTGACTTATCCCGGGACGAGCAGTACGTC. Its translation: CAISDLSRDEQYV.

This clonotype was recorded at least ten times. The genes are TRBV12-3 or TRBV12-4 and TRBJ2-1; D remains ambiguous. The CDR3 is 14 amino acids. The V end was cut by 2 bases, the J end by 8 bases, with 13 bases between. Here the CDR3 DNA reads TGTGCCAGCAGTTTAACGGACCTTTGGGATGAGCAGTTCTTC. Protein sequence: CASSLTDLWDEQFF.

The CDR3, as DNA: TGTGCCACCAGTGATTCGACAGGGAAGTACTCTGGGGCCAACGTCCTGACTTTC. It translates to CATSDSTGKYSGANVLTF. The genes are TRBV24-1 and TRBJ2-6, with TRBD1 matching 7 bases. The V gene end was trimmed by 2 bases and the J gene end by 0 bases; junction bases not matched to a gene: 6. The CDR3 consists of 18 residues. The V gene's germline CDR1 is KGHDR and CDR2 SFDVKD.

This clonotype was picked up many times. The chain joins TRBV20-1 to TRBJ1-2; maybe TRBD1 (5 bases). The CDR3 consists of 12 residues. V was shortened by 5 bases and J by 4 bases, with 11 bases between the two germline ends. CDR1 and CDR2 from the germline V gene are DFQATT and SNEGSKA (reference sequence). The DNA for the CDR3 is TGCAGTGCTCGACAGCCCATCTATGGCTACACCTTC. Protein sequence: CSARQPIYGYTF.

This clonotype was counted only a few times. The genes are TRBV7-2 and TRBJ1-3; D unclear. This CDR3 region has 15 residues. Germline-derived CDR1 and CDR2 are SGHTA and FQGNSA. The germline V and J ends were trimmed by 1 base and 0 bases, with 7 bases remaining between them. This chain's CDR3 is CASSLGAISGNTIYF. The CDR3 nucleotides are TGTGCCAGCAGCTTAGGCGCCATCTCTGGAAACACCATATATTTT.

This clonotype was found a few times. The chain recombines TRBV7-2 with TRBJ1-5, with TRBD1 identical over 8 bases. The germline gives CDR1 SGHTA, CDR2 FQGNSA. This CDR3 is built from 15 residues. V dropped 0 bases and J dropped 7; count of bases not matched to a gene: 5. The CDR3 sequence: CASSLATGVPQPQHF. Here the CDR3 DNA reads TGTGCCAGCAGCTTAGCGACAGGGGTGCCCCAGCCCCAGCATTTT. Based on the CDR3 plus reference TRBV7-2 and TRBJ1-5, the full variable domain is GAGVSQSPSNKVTEKGKDVELRCDPISGHTALYWYRQSLGQGLEFLIYFQGNSAPDKSGLPSDRFSAERTGGSVSTLTIQRTQQEDSAVYLCASSLATGVPQPQHFGDGTRLSIL.

This clonotype was seen only a few times. V usage is TRBV4-2 and J usage is TRBJ2-5, with D unresolved. The V gene's germline CDR1 is LGHNA and CDR2 YNFKEQ. V lost 4 bases, J lost 0 bases, and 12 bases lay in between. This CDR3 comprises 15 residues. This CDR3 is CASSLLDGDQETQYF. The CDR3 DNA is TGTGCCAGCAGCCTCCTAGACGGAGACCAAGAGACCCAGTACTTC.

The chain recombines TRBV6-1 with TRBJ1-5; D not certain. Germline CDR1 MNHNS, CDR2 SASEGT. The V gene lost 5 bases and the J gene lost 4 bases, with 12 bases spanning the gap. The CDR3 covers 14 residues. This chain's CDR3 is CASSLLSSNQPQHF. The CDR3 DNA is TGTGCCAGCAGTCTATTAAGTAGTAATCAGCCCCAGCATTTT.

This clonotype appeared many times. V is TRBV27 and J is TRBJ2-3; TRBD1 matches 9 bases. Germline trimming cut 1 base from V and 5 bases from J; bases unmatched to any gene: 4. The CDR3 runs to 15 residues. CDR1 and CDR2 from the germline V gene are MNHEY and SMNVEV (reference sequence). In nucleotides, the CDR3 is TGTGCCAGCAGTTTATGGACAGGGGCGGGAGATACGCAGTATTTT. This encodes CASSLWTGAGDTQYF.

This clonotype has a count of ten or more. The chain recombines TRBV25-1 with TRBJ2-1; 13 positions agree with TRBD2. This CDR3 contains 15 residues. With 2 bases clipped from V and 8 bases from J, the junction kept 3 bases outside the gene matches. Per the germline V gene, CDR1 is MGHDK and CDR2 is SYGVNS. The CDR3 region is CASSETSGGAYEQFF. CDR3 sequence (DNA): TGTGCCAGCAGTGAAACTAGCGGGGGGGCCTATGAGCAGTTCTTC.

This clonotype has a count of ten or more. The rearrangement uses TRBV27 and TRBJ2-7; 10 nucleotides match TRBD2. V lost 3 bases to trimming and J lost 1 base; unmatched junction nucleotides: 3. The germline V gene encodes CDR1 MNHEY and CDR2 SMNVEV (reference sequence). The CDR3 consists of 15 residues. The CDR3 reads CASSFSGGPSYEQYF. As DNA, the CDR3 is TGTGCCAGCAGTTTTAGCGGGGGGCCATCCTACGAGCAGTACTTC.